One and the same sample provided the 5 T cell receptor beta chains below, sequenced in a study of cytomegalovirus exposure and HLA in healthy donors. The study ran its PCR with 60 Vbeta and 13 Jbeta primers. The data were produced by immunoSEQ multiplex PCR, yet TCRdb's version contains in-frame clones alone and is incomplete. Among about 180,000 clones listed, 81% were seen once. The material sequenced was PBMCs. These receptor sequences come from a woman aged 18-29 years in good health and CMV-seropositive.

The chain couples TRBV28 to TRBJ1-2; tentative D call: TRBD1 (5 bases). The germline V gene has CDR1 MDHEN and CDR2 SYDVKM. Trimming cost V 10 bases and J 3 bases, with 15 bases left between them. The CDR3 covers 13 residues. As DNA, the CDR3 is TGTGCCATACCAGGAGGGGAGGACTATGGCTACACCTTC. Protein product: CAIPGGEDYGYTF.

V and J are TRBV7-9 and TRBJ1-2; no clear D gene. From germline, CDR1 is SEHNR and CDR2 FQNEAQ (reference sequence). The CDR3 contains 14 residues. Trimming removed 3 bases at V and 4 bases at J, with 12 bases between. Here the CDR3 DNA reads TGTGCCAGCAGCTTGTGGACTTTCACCTATGGCTACACCTTC. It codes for CASSLWTFTYGYTF.

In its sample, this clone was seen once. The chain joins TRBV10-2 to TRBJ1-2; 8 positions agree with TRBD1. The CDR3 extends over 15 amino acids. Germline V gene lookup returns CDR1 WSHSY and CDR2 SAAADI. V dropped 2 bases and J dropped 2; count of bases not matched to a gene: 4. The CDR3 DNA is TGCGCCAGCAGTGAGGGGACAGGCGTCAACTATGGCTACACCTTC. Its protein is CASSEGTGVNYGYTF.

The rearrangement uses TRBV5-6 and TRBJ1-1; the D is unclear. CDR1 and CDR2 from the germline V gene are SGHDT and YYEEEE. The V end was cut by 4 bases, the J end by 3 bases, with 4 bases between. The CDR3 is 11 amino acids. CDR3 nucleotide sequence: TGTGCCAGCAGCCTTCACACTGAAGCTTTCTTT. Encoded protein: CASSLHTEAFF.

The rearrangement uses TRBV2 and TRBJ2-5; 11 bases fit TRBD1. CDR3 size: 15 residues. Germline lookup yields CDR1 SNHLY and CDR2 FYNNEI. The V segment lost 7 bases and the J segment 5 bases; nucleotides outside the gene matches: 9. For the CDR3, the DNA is TGTGCCAGCATCGTTGGGACAGGGGGTATGGAGACCCAGTACTTC. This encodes CASIVGTGGMETQYF.